The 7 T cell receptor beta chains in this list originate from one sample, sequenced in a study of blood T cell repertoires in COVID-19. This table comes from immunoSEQ multiplex PCR, and its TCRdb copy is limited to in-frame clones, with some not included. The data show over 75,000 clones, approximately 80% seen once. Sample: peripheral blood. These TCRs come from a woman between 70 and 85 years old with acute or convalescent COVID-19.

This chain joins TRBV29-1 and TRBJ1-5; D possibly corresponds to TRBD1 (6 bases). V was trimmed by 5 bases and J by 3 bases, leaving 11 bases between them. Germline V gene data show CDR1 as SQVTM and CDR2 as ANQGSEA. This CDR3 is built from 13 residues. This CDR3 reads CSVRDNYNQPQHF. CDR3 in DNA: TGCAGCGTTCGGGACAACTACAATCAGCCCCAGCATTTT.

This clone was detected a few times. The V call is TRBV6-2 or TRBV6-3, the J call TRBJ1-2; D is unresolved. The length of the CDR3 is 12 residues. V was shortened by 2 bases and J by 9 bases, with 10 bases between the two germline ends. Germline CDR1 reads MNHEY; CDR2 reads SVGEGT. The CDR3 sequence is CASSYPGWSYTF. The CDR3 region has the DNA TGTGCCAGCAGTTACCCAGGATGGAGCTACACCTTC.

This clone has more than one count but fewer than ten. The chain couples TRBV7-2 to TRBJ2-2; no firm D call. CDR3 size: 12 residues. Trimming pared 4 bases from V and 8 bases from J, leaving 8 bases between. Looked up from germline, CDR1 is SGHTA and CDR2 is FQGNSA. The DNA of the CDR3 is TGTGCCAGCAGCTATTTACGGGGGGAGCTGTTTTTT. It specifies CASSYLRGELFF.

Many counts were recorded for this clone. The chain uses TRBV29-1 and TRBJ2-7; D is possibly TRBD1 (7 bases). The CDR3 spans 14 residues. The germline gives CDR1 SQVTM, CDR2 ANQGSEA. V was pared by 6 bases and J by 3 bases, with 18 bases between. The CDR3 region is CSVGGTVSLYEQYF. CDR3 bases: TGCAGCGTCGGCGGGACAGTTAGTCTCTACGAGCAGTACTTC.

The DNA of the CDR3 is TGTGCCAGCAGCCCTTGGACTAGCGGGAGAGGTGAGCAGTTCTTC. Amino acid sequence: CASSPWTSGRGEQFF. The chain combines TRBV7-2 with TRBJ2-1; 13 nucleotides match TRBD2. Germline lookup yields CDR1 SGHTA and CDR2 FQGNSA. Trimming cost V 5 bases and J 9 bases; bases outside gene matches: 7. This CDR3 region has 15 residues.

J is TRBJ1-2 and V is TRBV11-1; D remains unclear. Germline CDR1 is SGHAT and CDR2 is FQDESV (reference sequence). V lost 0 bases, J lost 5 bases, and 4 bases lay in between. CDR3 length equals 12 residues. The CDR3 is CASSLANYGYTF. The CDR3 bases are TGTGCCAGCAGCTTAGCCAATTATGGCTACACCTTC.

This chain uses TRBV7-2 with TRBJ2-7, with TRBD2 identical over 12 bases. The germline V gene has CDR1 SGHTA and CDR2 FQGNSA. The CDR3 totals 15 residues. Unmatched junction bases numbered 6, after V lost 4 bases and J lost 5 bases. As DNA, the CDR3 is TGTGCCAGCAGCTCTAGCGGGGGGGCGTTCGACGAGCAGTACTTC. Amino acid sequence: CASSSSGGAFDEQYF.